The clone carrying this T cell receptor (beta chain) was detected a few times. What it binds is unknown. One junction end does not reproduce the germline sequence, and a read error may be involved. Germline CDR1 is DFQATT and CDR2 is SNEGSKA (reference sequence). This CDR3 is built from 15 residues. A J-beta primer mix and a sample-barcoded 5' primer were used in a second PCR of about 6 to 12 cycles. Each cDNA molecule carried a tag from a template-switch adaptor that contained 12 random nucleotides. MiXCR, run by TCRdb on the 5' RACE reads, gives a single entry per CDR3 protein. The repertoire has 250,000 to 300,000 distinct CDR3 sequences, around 27% of them found once; the top ten carry approximately 29%. These data belong to a study of blood T cells in healthy people across ages. Whole-study results and caveats: Unsorted PBMCs blocked a conclusive comparison of naive and antigen-experienced cells. The recorded TCR beta diversity per million T cells decreased in a roughly linear manner with age. CMV status of donors was unknown, possibly confounding expanded clonotype changes.

Sequencing was carried out using blood. This sequence was found in a woman aged 65 to 85 in good health. The chain carries TRBV20-1 and TRBJ1-4, with D possibly being TRBD1 (6 bases). The CDR3 nucleotides read TGCAGTGCCAGAGCTTTCGGACAGCCGAATGAAAAACTGTTTTTT. It codes for CSARAFGQPNEKLFF.